A selection of T cell receptor beta chains follows, all from one sample in a study of sequential checkpoint blockade in melanoma. The table came from immunoSEQ multiplex PCR; TCRdb's copy has only in-frame clones and leaves some out. Of nearly 8,500 clones in the sample, around nine tenths were seen once. The sample consisted of CD8+ T cells sorted from blood (inferred from file names), taken from a patient given nivolumab and ipilimumab in sequence. These receptors were taken from a human donor with melanoma. Both conserved end residues are part of each CDR3. The D gene is left open where the match is weak. Some rows have no size entry. The others give once, few or many, or a class for an expanded clone.

-	TRBV7-9	TRBD2	TRBJ2-7	TGTGCCAGCAGCCCCTTTGCGGGACTACTAGCCTACGAGCAGTACTTC	CASSPFAGLLAYEQYF
few	TRBV27	TRBD1	TRBJ2-6	TGTGCCAGCAGATTACAGGGGATATCTGGGGCCAACGTCCTGACTTTC	CASRLQGISGANVLTF
once	TRBV2	-	TRBJ1-3	TGTGCCACTCTAGATGCTGGAGGGCCATCTGGAAACACCATATATTTT	CATLDAGGPSGNTIYF
-	TRBV4-1	-	TRBJ1-2	TGCGCCAGCAGCCAAGTGTTGGAGGGGGGGGGTGGCTACACCTTC	CASSQVLEGGGGYTF
once	TRBV19	TRBD1	TRBJ1-5	TGTGCCAGTAGGGCAGGGGGGTATCAGCCCCAGCATTTT	CASRAGGYQPQHF
-	TRBV5-1	-	TRBJ2-1	TGCGCCAGCAGAGAGGACTTGTCCTACAATGAGCAGTTCTTC	CASREDLSYNEQFF
-	TRBV5-1	TRBD1	TRBJ1-2	TGCGCCAGCACCGATCTCCGTTCAAGGACAGGGGACACAAGGGGCGGCTACACCTTC	CASTDLRSRTGDTRGGYTF
-	TRBV5-8	-	TRBJ1-5	TGTGCCAGCAGCTTGGAAGTTTACGAGGGTCAGCCCCAGCATTTT	CASSLEVYEGQPQHF
-	TRBV14	TRBD1	TRBJ1-2	TGTGCCAGCAGCCAAGTTCCCGGGACAGGGGGAGTCTATGGCTACACCTTC	CASSQVPGTGGVYGYTF
-	TRBV7-6	-	TRBJ1-2	TGTGCCAGCAGCTTAGGAGACGGCCCCTACAGAGGCTACACCTTC	CASSLGDGPYRGYTF
-	TRBV19	-	TRBJ2-7	TGTGCCAGTAGTCCGGAGACTACCCACTTGGACGAGCAGTACTTC	CASSPETTHLDEQYF
-	TRBV19	TRBD2	TRBJ2-7	TGTGCCAGTAGTAGTTTAGTGACTAGCGGGGGAATTTACGAGCAGTACTTC	CASSSLVTSGGIYEQYF
-	TRBV11-3	-	TRBJ1-2	TGTGCCAGCAGCTTAAACAGGGCTGGCGGCTACACCTTC	CASSLNRAGGYTF
-	TRBV6-4	TRBD1	TRBJ1-5	TGTGCCAGCAGTGACCCCACAGGGGTTGCTAATCAGCCCCAGCATTTT	CASSDPTGVANQPQHF
-	TRBV30	-	TRBJ2-7	TGTGCCTGGAGTGGGGTCAGGGCGAACGAGCAGTACTTC	CAWSGVRANEQYF
once	TRBV4-1	-	TRBJ1-1	TGCGCCAGCAGCCAAGGGGCAGGGATGGCTTTCTTT	CASSQGAGMAFF
-	TRBV27	TRBD1	TRBJ1-2	TGTGCCAGCAGTTGGGCGGTCTCTAGGACAGGTAGCCCTAACTATGGCTACACCTTC	CASSWAVSRTGSPNYGYTF
-	TRBV4-1	-	TRBJ2-7	TGCGCCAGCAGCCAAGAGGCCCAACCCACTAGCTCCTACGAGCAGTACTTC	CASSQEAQPTSSYEQYF
-	TRBV29-1	TRBD2	TRBJ2-7	TGCAGCGCAGGAGCCGGGACTAGAGCATCCGAGCAGTACTTC	CSAGAGTRASEQYF
-	TRBV4-3	TRBD1	TRBJ1-2	TGCGCCAGCAGCCAAGGCCGAACCTCGACAGGGCCCACCTTC	CASSQGRTSTGPTF
-	TRBV25-1	TRBD1	TRBJ1-2	TGTGCCAGCAGTGAGGGACAGGAACAGAATGGCTACACCTTC	CASSEGQEQNGYTF
once	TRBV7-3	TRBD2	TRBJ2-3	TGTGCCAGCAGCTCCCTAGCGGGAGATACGCAGTATTTT	CASSSLAGDTQYF
-	TRBV5-1	TRBD1	TRBJ2-7	TGCGCCAGCAGCCCCACCGGGACAGGGTCACGGGAGCAGTACTTC	CASSPTGTGSREQYF
-	TRBV11-2	-	TRBJ1-1	TGTGCCAGCAGCTTAGGGGCCGCCGGGATTGAAGCTTTCTTT	CASSLGAAGIEAFF
-	TRBV9	TRBD1	TRBJ1-2	TGTGCCAGCAGCGTAGCATCGGACAGGGTTGTTGGCTACACCTTC	CASSVASDRVVGYTF
-	TRBV29-1	TRBD1	TRBJ1-1	TGCAGCGTCGAATCTTCACAGGGGAGCTGGATAAGAACTGAAGCTTTCTTT	CSVESSQGSWIRTEAFF
-	TRBV5-4	-	TRBJ1-2	TGTGCCAGCAGCTTTTACGCAGCGTCCTATGGCTACACCTTC	CASSFYAASYGYTF
-	TRBV5-1	-	TRBJ2-7	TGCGCCAGCAGCTTGGGGACGCGGGCCTACGAGCAGTACTTC	CASSLGTRAYEQYF
-	TRBV19	-	TRBJ2-5	TGTGCCAGTAGTATTGGCCGGGGCCAAGAGACCCAGTACTTC	CASSIGRGQETQYF
-	TRBV19	TRBD1	TRBJ2-7	TGTGCCAGTAGTATTAGACAGGGGGCCTCCTACGAGCAGTACTTC	CASSIRQGASYEQYF
few	TRBV9	-	TRBJ2-7	TGTGCCAGCAGCCTTCGACAGATTCCCTACGAGCAGTACTTC	CASSLRQIPYEQYF
-	TRBV6-5	-	TRBJ1-5	TGTGCCAGCAGTCCTCGACAGTTTAGCAATCAGCCCCAGCATTTT	CASSPRQFSNQPQHF
-	TRBV19	TRBD1	TRBJ1-5	TGTGCCAGTAGTCCTTGGACAGGGGGCAATCAGCCCCAGCATTTT	CASSPWTGGNQPQHF
-	TRBV7-9	-	TRBJ1-1	TGTGCCACCCGGGCGGGGGTCGCCACTGAAGCTTTCTTT	CATRAGVATEAFF
few	TRBV7-9	-	TRBJ2-7	TGTGCCAGCAGCTCGCCGGACAGCACCTACGAGCAGTACTTC	CASSSPDSTYEQYF
-	TRBV15	TRBD2	TRBJ2-7	TGTGCCACCAGCAGAGCGGCTAGCGGGTCCTACGAGCAGTACTTC	CATSRAASGSYEQYF
-	TRBV4-1	-	TRBJ2-7	TGCGCCAGCAGCCAAGATTCAGGCAGCTGGGAGCAGTACTTC	CASSQDSGSWEQYF
-	TRBV19	-	TRBJ1-5	TGTGCCAGTAGTATAGGTTGGACACCCAGGGATCAGCCCCAGCATTTT	CASSIGWTPRDQPQHF
once	TRBV7-2	-	TRBJ2-7	TGTGCCAGCAGCTTATATCTTGGGGCTAACTACGAGCAGTACTTC	CASSLYLGANYEQYF
-	TRBV6-6	TRBD1	TRBJ1-5	TGTGCCACCCAGACAGGGGGGTATCAGCCCCAGCATTTT	CATQTGGYQPQHF
once	TRBV18	TRBD1	TRBJ1-5	TGTGCCAGCTCATTGGGACAGGGAAATCAGCCCCAGCATTTT	CASSLGQGNQPQHF
-	TRBV27	-	TRBJ1-1	TGTGCCAGCAGTTTATCTGGGGACACGAGGACTGAAGCTTTCTTT	CASSLSGDTRTEAFF
once	TRBV5-4	-	TRBJ1-2	TGTGCCAGCAGCGACCCCCTGGGGCGGGGACATGGCTACACCTTC	CASSDPLGRGHGYTF
-	TRBV19	TRBD1	TRBJ2-7	TGTGCCAGTAGTATTGGGACAGGGAGCTCCTACGAGCAGTACTTC	CASSIGTGSSYEQYF
few	TRBV27	TRBD2	TRBJ2-3	TGTGCCAGCAGTCCGCTACTAGCGGGTTTCACAGATACGCAGTATTTT	CASSPLLAGFTDTQYF
once	TRBV19	TRBD2	TRBJ2-7	TGTGCCAGTAGTGCAACTCTAGCGGGAGTTACCTACGAGCAGTACTTC	CASSATLAGVTYEQYF
large	TRBV27	TRBD1	TRBJ2-2	TGTGCCAGCAGTTTACCGGAGACAGGGAGTTCGAACACCGGGGAGCTGTTTTTT	CASSLPETGSSNTGELFF
-	TRBV9	TRBD1	TRBJ2-7	TGTGCCAGCAGTCCTACAGGGGGAAGCTCCTACGAGCAGTACTTC	CASSPTGGSSYEQYF